This is a list of T cell receptor beta chains from one sample in a study of blood T cell repertoires in COVID-19. The repertoire was sequenced with immunoSEQ multiplex PCR; TCRdb's copy has only in-frame clones and lacks some. The sample carries more than 140,000 clones, approximately 82% recorded once. Sequenced sample: peripheral blood. These receptors all come from a woman aged 45 to 65 in a cohort sampled during active or convalescent COVID-19. Both conserved end residues are part of each CDR3. D genes are given only for firm matches. Clone size is stated in some rows and not others, as once, few, many or a class when expanded.

V gene: TRBV10-1
D gene: TRBD1
J gene: TRBJ2-1
clone size: NA
CDR3 protein: CASSGQGGYNEQFF
CDR3 DNA: TGCGCCAGCAGTGGACAGGGCGGCTACAATGAGCAGTTCTTC

V gene: TRBV10-3
D gene: NA
J gene: TRBJ1-4
clone size: NA
CDR3 protein: CAISDGVTGTNEKLFF
CDR3 DNA: TGTGCCATCAGTGACGGGGTAACAGGGACTAATGAAAAACTGTTTTTT

V gene: TRBV7-3
D gene: TRBD2
J gene: TRBJ2-1
clone size: NA
CDR3 protein: CASSLIPASGGASEQFF
CDR3 DNA: TGTGCCAGCAGCTTAATCCCGGCTAGCGGGGGGGCTTCTGAGCAGTTCTTC

V gene: TRBV19
D gene: NA
J gene: TRBJ2-7
clone size: NA
CDR3 protein: CASSIVGSLSSYEQYF
CDR3 DNA: TGTGCCAGTAGTATAGTGGGCAGCCTGAGCTCCTACGAGCAGTACTTC

V gene: TRBV4-2
D gene: NA
J gene: TRBJ1-1
clone size: NA
CDR3 protein: CASSQEYGRGTEAFF
CDR3 DNA: TGTGCCAGCAGCCAAGAATATGGCAGGGGTACTGAAGCTTTCTTT

V gene: TRBV6-5
D gene: NA
J gene: TRBJ1-6
clone size: NA
CDR3 protein: CASIRDNNSPLHF
CDR3 DNA: TGTGCCAGCATACGGGACAATAATTCACCCCTCCACTTT

V gene: TRBV7-9
D gene: TRBD1
J gene: TRBJ1-2
clone size: NA
CDR3 protein: CASSLVSQGDGYTF
CDR3 DNA: TGTGCCAGCAGCTTAGTATCCCAGGGGGATGGCTACACCTTC

V gene: TRBV7-3
D gene: NA
J gene: TRBJ1-6
clone size: NA
CDR3 protein: CASSLNSGDNSPLHF
CDR3 DNA: TGTGCCAGCAGCTTAAATTCAGGGGATAATTCACCCCTCCACTTT

V gene: TRBV7-3
D gene: NA
J gene: TRBJ2-1
clone size: NA
CDR3 protein: CASSLGWRGRNNEQFF
CDR3 DNA: TGTGCCAGCAGCTTGGGGTGGCGGGGGCGCAACAATGAGCAGTTCTTC

V gene: TRBV29-1
D gene: TRBD2
J gene: TRBJ2-3
clone size: NA
CDR3 protein: CSVGGLAGGFGTDTQYF
CDR3 DNA: TGCAGCGTTGGAGGACTAGCGGGGGGATTCGGCACAGATACGCAGTATTTT

V gene: TRBV5-1
D gene: NA
J gene: TRBJ2-7
clone size: NA
CDR3 protein: CASSFGGKGEQYF
CDR3 DNA: TGCGCCAGCAGCTTTGGAGGGAAAGGCGAGCAGTACTTC

V gene: TRBV5-1
D gene: TRBD1
J gene: TRBJ1-4
clone size: NA
CDR3 protein: CASSLTGATNEKLFF
CDR3 DNA: TGCGCCAGCAGCTTGACAGGGGCGACTAATGAAAAACTGTTTTTT

V gene: TRBV4-3
D gene: TRBD1
J gene: TRBJ2-2
clone size: few
CDR3 protein: CASSQDIPGQGAGELFF
CDR3 DNA: TGCGCCAGCAGCCAAGACATACCGGGACAGGGAGCCGGGGAGCTGTTTTTT

V gene: TRBV19
D gene: NA
J gene: TRBJ2-7
clone size: NA
CDR3 protein: CASRWTVISYEQYF
CDR3 DNA: TGTGCCAGTAGGTGGACAGTCATAAGCTACGAGCAGTACTTC

V gene: TRBV6-6
D gene: NA
J gene: TRBJ1-5
clone size: few
CDR3 protein: CASIRSGAANQPQHF
CDR3 DNA: TGTGCCAGCATACGTTCAGGGGCGGCCAATCAGCCCCAGCATTTT

V gene: TRBV4-1
D gene: TRBD1
J gene: TRBJ1-2
clone size: NA
CDR3 protein: CASSPGQGSNYGYTF
CDR3 DNA: TGCGCCAGCAGCCCTGGACAGGGCTCTAACTATGGCTACACCTTC

V gene: TRBV10-3
D gene: TRBD2
J gene: TRBJ2-1
clone size: NA
CDR3 protein: CAISVAGGHNEQFF
CDR3 DNA: TGTGCCATCAGCGTAGCGGGGGGCCACAATGAGCAGTTCTTC

V gene: TRBV10-2
D gene: TRBD1
J gene: TRBJ1-1
clone size: NA
CDR3 protein: CASSRTGFTEAFF
CDR3 DNA: TGCGCCAGCTCCCGGACAGGGTTCACTGAAGCTTTCTTT